This T cell receptor beta chain stems from a study of Ad26.COV2.S vaccination and SARS-CoV-2 variants (dated by TCRdb to 2020 to 2022). About the investigation overall: Vaccine-arm donors were drawn from COV1001, a multicentre, randomized, double-blind, placebo-controlled phase I-IIa trial of Ad26.COV2.S in healthy adults. A total of approximately 30 samples were included in the TCR-sequenced set, comprising around 19 Ad26.COV2.S vaccine recipients, 5 placebo recipients and 8 SARS-CoV-2 convalescent individuals. The specificity and breadth of SARS-CoV-2-reactive T cell receptors after Ad26.COV2.S vaccination were assessed by TCRbeta repertoire sequencing. Throughout the experiments and outcome assessment, investigators stayed blinded to trial group allocation. Trial participants were randomized into five groups of five, in which low-dose or high-dose Ad26.COV2.S was given once or twice, or placebo was given on both occasions. Ad26.COV2.S was given intramuscularly at 5x10^10 or 1x10^11 viral particles, as a single shot or as two shots 56 days apart. Broader findings and caveats from the paper: Higher spike-specific TCR breadth was observed in Ad26.COV2.S recipients than in placebo recipients (P = 0.0014). Comparable non-spike TCR breadth was observed between vaccine and placebo recipients, consistent with only spike being contained in the vaccine. The study lacked the statistical power to compare responses across vaccine doses or regimens. After vaccination, spike-specific CD8+ and CD4+ T cell responses were reported to show substantial breadth. It was noted by the authors that total T cell responses may have been underestimated by the TCR breadth and depth analyses.

In regard to this clone: The antigen it binds to is not known. Per-base qualities were not stored, and no clone one base away is much larger.

The CDR3 numbers 18 residues from cysteine through phenylalanine. This entry keeps only the CDR3 DNA: 54 bases, framed from base 1. The germline V gene gives CDR1 as MDHEN and CDR2 as SYDVKM. The V and J ends are trimmed by 3 bases and 1 base, leaving 19 bases between them. The immunoSEQ Assay was the method used to sequence TCRbeta CDR3 regions. After extraction, genomic DNA underwent amplification by bias-controlled multiplex PCR, followed by high-throughput sequencing. In the paper's pipeline: To quantify the absolute abundance of every unique TCRbeta CDR3 region, sequences were collapsed and filtered. T cell fraction was estimated by normalization of TCRbeta template counts to usable DNA, with usable DNA being measured through amplification of reference genes present in all nucleated cells. Repertoire TCRs were annotated as SARS-CoV-2-specific by exact matching of V gene, CDR3 amino acid sequence and J gene to a known reactive TCR set. The reference SARS-CoV-2 TCR set came from MIRA and was filtered for enrichment in COVID-19-positive ImmuneCODE repertoires, removing public or cross-reactive TCRs. Using the MIRA antigens, annotated TCRs were further analysed by specific ORF or by position within an ORF. Breadth was defined as annotated unique rearrangements over total unique productive rearrangements; depth was the summed frequency of those rearrangements. Two-sided Wilcoxon rank-sum tests were used to compare TCR breadth between groups. Here the immuneACCESS table is served through TCRdb, limited to in-frame sequences with V and J called. Missing clones are a known gap in these copies; in checked studies unresolved V genes cover under half, and the rest lacks a known reason. The V and J calls and clone size come from that table; D and trimming were worked out from the DNA. Here the sample has around 450,000 clones; approximately 88% occur a single time. About 3.5% of the sample rests with the top ten.

The treatment or condition label for this specimen denotes: some 20 received Ad26.COV2.S at low or high dose, single or two shots; roughly five received placebo; per-sample allocation not given. For vaccine and placebo recipients, repertoires were sequenced using samples collected on day 63 after the first injection. Between 29 July and 7 August 2020, Cohort 1b enrolled about two dozen adults aged 18-55 years at one site in Boston, USA. Ad26.COV2.S was a replication-incompetent adenovirus type 26 vector expressing a prefusion-stabilized SARS-CoV-2 spike protein from the original Wuhan strain. Source: peripheral blood, taken in a trial of Ad26.COV2.S vaccine versus placebo. This TCR was recovered from a person aged 18-65 years who received the Ad26.COV2.S COVID-19 vaccine or a placebo. This receptor chain uses TRBV28 and TRBJ1-3; the D segment could be TRBD1, given 6 matching bases. The CDR3 in this case is CASSFKVQGRISGNTIYF. The bases read TGTGCCAGCAGTTTTAAAGTACAGGGTAGGATTTCTGGAAACACCATATATTTT.